One sample yielded the 19 T cell receptor beta chains listed below, sequenced in a study of beta chain features in type 1 diabetes. Study observations and caveats: Researchers report that Type 1 diabetes patients had moderately but significantly shorter TCRB CDR3s across all four CD4+ subsets.

No antigen has been assigned to these receptors. Every isolated RNA sample was fully reverse transcribed, so sequencing captured expressed TCRB transcripts. Sequenced by immunoSEQ multiplex PCR; TCRdb stores in-frame clones only, minus some. The sample lists almost 350,000 clones, around 9.7% occurring once. The sample taken for sequencing was central memory CD4+ T cells from blood. The receptors were sampled from a man in his thirties or forties with type 1 diabetes.

This clone has more than one count but fewer than ten. CDR3 nucleotide sequence: TGCGCCAGCAGCTTGGTTGCCTCGTCGGGCTACGAGCAGTACTTC. It yields the protein CASSLVASSGYEQYF. The chain links TRBV5-1 to TRBJ2-7; D ambiguous. The CDR3 spans 15 residues. Germline V lookup: CDR1 SGHRS, CDR2 YFSETQ. Trimming shortened V by 0 bases and J by 3 bases, and 13 bases separated the two germline ends. Together with reference TRBV5-1 and TRBJ2-7, the CDR3 gives the full variable domain: KAGVTQTPRYLIKTRGQQVTLSCSPISGHRSVSWYQQTPGQGLQFLFEYFSETQRNKGNFPGRFSGRQFSNSRSEMNVSTLELGDSALYLCASSLVASSGYEQYFGPGTRLTVT.

For the CDR3, the DNA is TGTGCCAGCAGCGGACAACAGGGCACTGAAGCTTTCTTT. It codes for CASSGQQGTEAFF. The chain employs TRBV7-9 and TRBJ1-1, with D possibly TRBD1 on 6 matching bases. This CDR3 region has 13 residues. Trimming removed 5 bases at V and 4 bases at J, with 11 bases between. From germline, CDR1 is SEHNR and CDR2 FQNEAQ (reference sequence).

This clone was seen only a few times. CDR3 in amino acids: CASSGRICRSYNEQFF. The CDR3 DNA is TGTGCCAGCAGCGGCAGGATCTGTAGGTCCTACAATGAGCAGTTCTTC. The genes are TRBV21-1 and TRBJ2-1; TRBD1, the D gene given by the table, was not confirmed from the DNA. TRBV21-1 is termed a pseudogene. This CDR3 is 16 amino acids long.

The sample holds a few counts of this clone. This chain connects TRBV4-3 to TRBJ2-1, with 8 positions matching TRBD1. CDR1 LGHNA and CDR2 YSLEER come from the germline V gene. V was clipped by 4 bases and J by 6 bases; unmatched bases: 14. The CDR3 length is 17 residues. The CDR3 bases are TGCGCCAGCAGCCCTACAAAAGGAGCGACAGGGGTCAATGAGCAGTTCTTC. This codes for CASSPTKGATGVNEQFF.

The J gene is TRBJ2-2, the V gene TRBV5-6; tentative D call: TRBD2 (5 bases). CDR1 is SGHDT, CDR2 YYEEEE, per germline. The CDR3 runs 15 residues. The germline V and J ends were trimmed by 1 base and 0 bases, with 7 bases remaining between them. The CDR3 DNA follows: TGTGCCAGCAGCTTGCCGCGGGCGAACACCGGGGAGCTGTTTTTT. It yields the protein CASSLPRANTGELFF.

The CDR3 here is CASSLDSGQETQYF. As DNA, the CDR3 is TGTGCCAGCAGCTTAGATAGCGGCCAAGAGACCCAGTACTTC. The chain has TRBV7-2 and TRBJ2-5; D possibly corresponds to TRBD2 (6 bases). V lost 1 base and J 1 base, leaving 7 bases between the germline ends. Germline CDR1 and CDR2: SGHTA and FQGNSA. CDR3 size: 14 residues. The full variable domain, rest sourced from reference TRBV7-2 and TRBJ2-5, is GAGVSQSPSNKVTEKGKDVELRCDPISGHTALYWYRQSLGQGLEFLIYFQGNSAPDKSGLPSDRFSAERTGGSVSTLTIQRTQQEDSAVYLCASSLDSGQETQYFGPGTRLLVL.

V and J are TRBV6-5 and TRBJ2-1; 9 bases line up with TRBD2. With 2 bases clipped from V and 3 bases from J, the junction kept 5 bases outside the gene matches. This CDR3 is 16 amino acids long. Germline V gives CDR1 MNHEY, CDR2 SVGAGI. The CDR3, as DNA: TGTGCCAGCAGTTACACAGGCGGGGGGGACTACAATGAGCAGTTCTTC. Protein product: CASSYTGGGDYNEQFF.

The chain has TRBV7-2 and TRBJ2-5; 9 bases map to TRBD2. Per the germline V gene, CDR1 is SGHTA and CDR2 is FQGNSA. CDR3 length: 17 amino acids. The V segment lost 5 bases and the J segment 5 bases; nucleotides outside the gene matches: 15. The CDR3 nucleotides are TGTGCCAGCAGCCACGGAGCGGGGGGTGGCAGAGTGGAGACCCAGTACTTC. Its translation is CASSHGAGGGRVETQYF.

This clone was counted only a few times. The chain combines TRBV5-8 with TRBJ1-2; D is unresolved. This CDR3 has 15 amino acids. Germline CDR1 is SGHTS and CDR2 is YDEGEE. Trimming took off 0 bases at V and 0 bases at J, with 9 bases between the two ends. This CDR3 reads CASSLGGPANYGYTF. CDR3 DNA: TGTGCCAGCAGCTTGGGAGGGCCCGCTAACTATGGCTACACCTTC.

CDR3 DNA sequence: TGTGCCAGCAGTTACTCGCTGACGGACTATGGCTACACCTTC. Protein sequence: CASSYSLTDYGYTF. The chain couples TRBV6-5 to TRBJ1-2; D remains unclear. Trimming cost V 0 bases and J 3 bases, with 8 bases left between them. The CDR3 covers 14 residues. Germline V gene sequence: CDR1 MNHEY, CDR2 SVGAGI.

The chain carries TRBV7-7 and TRBJ1-1; the D is unclear. The V gene lost 5 bases and the J gene lost 0 bases, with 7 bases spanning the gap. This CDR3 comprises 13 residues. Germline CDR1 is SSHAT and CDR2 is FNYEAQ (reference sequence). The CDR3 DNA sequence: TGTGCCAGCAGCCCCAGCTTGAACACTGAAGCTTTCTTT. Translating it yields CASSPSLNTEAFF. The full variable domain, in which reference TRBV7-7 and TRBJ1-1 provide the parts outside the CDR3, is GAGVSQSPRYKVTKRGQDVTLRCDPISSHATLYWYQQALGQGPEFLTYFNYEAQPDKSGLPSDRFSAERPEGSISTLTIQRTEQRDSAMYRCASSPSLNTEAFFGQGTRLTVV.

This clone was observed at least ten times. This sequence joins TRBV7-2 and TRBJ2-1; 11 nucleotides match TRBD1. This CDR3 spans 15 amino acids. V lost 3 bases, J lost 5 bases, and 3 bases stayed unmatched. The V gene's germline CDR1 is SGHTA and CDR2 FQGNSA. The chain's CDR3 is CASSLDRGLHNEQFF. CDR3 sequence (DNA): TGTGCCAGCAGCTTGGACAGGGGGCTCCACAATGAGCAGTTCTTC.

A single count supports this clone. V and J are TRBV27 and TRBJ2-7, with D perhaps matching TRBD2 (6 bases). The CDR3 extends over 19 amino acids. Germline values: CDR1 MNHEY, CDR2 SMNVEV (reference sequence). V dropped 0 bases and J dropped 2 bases, with 23 bases sitting between them. The CDR3 DNA sequence: TGTGCCAGCAGTTTATCCGGGGCGGACGGGAGCCCCAAAACCTACGAGCAGTACTTC. Amino acids: CASSLSGADGSPKTYEQYF.

Ten or more counts support this clone. The rearrangement uses TRBV23-1 and TRBJ2-5; 8 bases agree with TRBD1. TRBV23-1 carries the ORF label, with uncertain function. V was clipped by 0 bases and J by 7 bases; unmatched bases: 13. The CDR3 spans 17 residues. The CDR3 region has the DNA TGCGCCAGCAGTCAATCAAACCGGCCAGGGGGCTTCCTGACCCAGTACTTC. As protein: CASSQSNRPGGFLTQYF.

The chain links TRBV18 to TRBJ2-7; tentative D call: TRBD1 (6 bases). The CDR3 runs 16 residues. With 4 bases removed from V and 2 bases from J, the gap between germline ends came to 18 bases. The germline CDR1 and CDR2 sequences are KGHSH and LQKENI. This chain's CDR3 is CASSQARRQETYEQYF. CDR3 nucleotides: TGTGCCAGCTCACAAGCCCGACGACAGGAGACCTACGAGCAGTACTTC.

The J gene is TRBJ2-3, the V gene TRBV1; the D call of TRBD2 is as the table states it, not checked on the DNA. TRBV1 is labeled a pseudogene. The CDR3 contains 14 residues. CDR3 residues: CTSSPKTCTDTQYF. The CDR3 coding sequence is TGCACCAGCAGCCCAAAAACTTGCACAGATACGCAGTATTTT.

The chain uses TRBV4-3 and TRBJ2-3, with D possibly matching TRBD1 (6 bases). Trimming removed 4 bases from V and 2 bases from J, with 19 bases in between. CDR1 and CDR2 (germline): LGHNA, YSLEER. The CDR3 is 17 amino acids. Here the CDR3 reads CASSREPGVGATDTQYF. CDR3 DNA sequence: TGCGCCAGCAGCCGAGAGCCCGGGGTGGGGGCCACAGATACGCAGTATTTT.

The chain couples TRBV9 to TRBJ2-5, with TRBD2 matching 11 bases. This CDR3 is 16 amino acids long. The V and J ends lost 0 bases and 5 bases, in that order; junction bases with no gene match: 6. The V gene's germline CDR1 is SGDLS and CDR2 YYNGEE. The CDR3 spells CASSVATSGGLETQYF. The CDR3, as DNA: TGTGCCAGCAGCGTAGCTACTAGCGGGGGCCTGGAGACCCAGTACTTC.

This clone has a handful of counts. The chain has TRBV4-3 and TRBJ1-2; D is uncertain. Germline V gene lookup returns CDR1 LGHNA and CDR2 YSLEER. The CDR3 extends over 15 amino acids. Deletions cut 4 bases from V and 6 bases from J, with 18 bases between. CDR3 protein: CASSPPNVGADGYTF. As DNA, the CDR3 is TGCGCCAGCAGCCCTCCGAATGTGGGCGCCGATGGCTACACCTTC.